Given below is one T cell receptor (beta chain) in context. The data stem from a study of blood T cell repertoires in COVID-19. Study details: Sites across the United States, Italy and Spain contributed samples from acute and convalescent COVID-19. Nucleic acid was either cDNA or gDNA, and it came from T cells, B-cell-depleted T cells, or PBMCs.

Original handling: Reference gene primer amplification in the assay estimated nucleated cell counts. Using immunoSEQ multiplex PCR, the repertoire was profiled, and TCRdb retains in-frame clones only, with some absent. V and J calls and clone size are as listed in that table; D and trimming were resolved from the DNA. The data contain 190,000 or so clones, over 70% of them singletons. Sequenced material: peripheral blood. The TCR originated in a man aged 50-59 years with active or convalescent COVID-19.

The CDR3 here is CASSSAGQGSYEQYF. CDR3 coding DNA: TGTGCCAGCAGCTCTGCCGGACAGGGAAGCTACGAGCAGTACTTC. The V gene is TRBV5-4, the J gene TRBJ2-7, with TRBD1 matching over 8 bases. Germline values: CDR1 SGHNT, CDR2 YYREEE (reference sequence). Trimming cost V 3 bases and J 3 bases; bases outside gene matches: 8. The CDR3 covers 15 residues.